This passage covers 6 T cell receptor beta chains from one sample sequenced in a study of CD8 T cells in Susac syndrome. The authors reverse transcribed roughly 0.5 to 1 ug RNA with random hexamers. TCRdb re-called the immunoSEQ multiplex PCR reads with MiXCR, one entry per CDR3 protein. Here the sample spans over 300,000 distinct CDR3 sequences, about 90% being singletons. The sequenced material came from CD4+ T cells from PBMCs. The receptors were sampled from a human donor with multiple sclerosis.

This clonotype was detected a few times. This chain connects TRBV12-3 or TRBV12-4 to TRBJ2-1; D gene ambiguous. V dropped 3 bases and J dropped 7 bases, with 4 bases sitting between them. The CDR3 totals 11 residues. CDR3 DNA: TGTGCCAGCAGTTTGCTGAATGAGCAGTTCTTC. Encoded protein: CASSLLNEQFF.

This clonotype was detected only a few times. The chain uses TRBV6-5 and TRBJ2-7; 8 bases line up with TRBD1. The CDR3 runs to 15 residues. Trimming took 5 bases from V and 4 from J; bases not matched to a gene: 10. Germline values: CDR1 MNHEY, CDR2 SVGAGI. CDR3 sequence: CASSRYDRGGYEQYF. DNA for the CDR3: TGTGCCAGCAGTCGATACGACAGGGGAGGATACGAGCAGTACTTC.

This clonotype has just one count. The rearrangement joins TRBV25-1 to TRBJ1-1; D is uncertain. The germline gives CDR1 MGHDK, CDR2 SYGVNS. This CDR3 has 13 amino acids. V shed 1 base and J shed 10 bases, with 13 bases lying between them. CDR3 sequence (DNA): TGTGCCAGCAGTGAATTGGGGAAGGTAGGAGCTTTCTTT. This codes for CASSELGKVGAFF.

This chain uses TRBV30 with TRBJ1-2; no clear D. The CDR3 consists of 12 residues. The germline CDR1 and CDR2 sequences are GTSNPN and SVGIG (reference sequence). Trimming pared 5 bases from V and 7 bases from J, leaving 14 bases between. CDR3 DNA: TGTGCCTGGGGTTTCCAGGACCCTGGCTACACCTTC. Amino acid sequence: CAWGFQDPGYTF.

This chain uses TRBV18 with TRBJ2-7; D may be TRBD1 (6 bases). Between the trimmed V and J ends, which lost 3 bases and 0 bases, there was a span of 12 bases. Germline values: CDR1 KGHSH, CDR2 LQKENI. The CDR3 runs to 15 residues. CDR3 nucleotide sequence: TGTGCCAGCTCACCTACCCGACAGGTCTCCTACGAGCAGTACTTC. Encoded protein: CASSPTRQVSYEQYF. The variable domain in full, with the rest retrieved from reference TRBV18 and TRBJ2-7, is NAGVMQNPRHLVRRRGQEARLRCSPMKGHSHVYWYRQLPEEGLKFMVYLQKENIIDESGMPKERFSAEFPKEGPSILRIQQVVRGDSAAYFCASSPTRQVSYEQYFGPGTRLTVT.

The chain couples TRBV29-1 to TRBJ2-3; 14 bases match TRBD2. The germline CDR1 and CDR2 sequences are SQVTM and ANQGSEA. This CDR3 has 14 residues. V lost 4 bases, J lost 9 bases, and 6 bases stayed unmatched. The CDR3 bases are TGCAGCGTTGGAACGACTAGCGGGAGGGCCACGCAGTATTTT. Protein: CSVGTTSGRATQYF.